A selection of T cell receptor beta chains follows, all from one sample in a study of blood T cells in healthy people across ages. TCRdb reanalysed the 5' RACE reads using MiXCR and keeps one entry per CDR3 protein. The sample includes about 650,000 distinct CDR3 sequences, 32% of them seen just once. Sequencing was done on a sample of blood. The receptors originated from a woman older than 75 in good health. CDR3s include the opening cysteine and the closing phenylalanine or tryptophan. Each record gives: D gene, CDR3 length, V gene, J gene, clone size, CDR3 protein, CDR3 DNA. D genes are given only for firm matches. The size of a clone is reported for some rows only, either as once, few or many, or as a class for expanded clones.

>.|15|TRBV27|TRBJ2-5|.
CASSLAGALVETQYF
TGTGCCAGCAGTTTAGCGGGGGCGCTTGTCGAGACCCAGTACTTC
>.|16|TRBV20-1|TRBJ1-5|few
CSARAPSLASNQPQHF
TGCAGTGCTAGAGCCCCCAGTTTGGCTAGCAATCAGCCCCAGCATTTT
>.|13|TRBV7-2|TRBJ1-6|once
CASSLASGTPLHF
TGTGCCAGCAGCTTAGCTTCCGGGACGCCCCTCCACTTT
>TRBD1|14|TRBV28|TRBJ2-7|many
CASTLSIPGQEQYF
TGTGCCAGCACCCTATCTATCCCGGGACAGGAGCAGTACTTC
>.|16|TRBV7-9|TRBJ1-2|.
CASSLGHGYSNYGYTF
TGTGCCAGCAGCTTAGGTCACGGATACTCTAACTATGGCTACACCTTC
>TRBD2|13|TRBV30|TRBJ2-1|many
CAWTGGGALEQFF
TGTGCCTGGACTGGCGGGGGGGCCTTGGAGCAGTTCTTC
>TRBD2|14|TRBV6-2/TRBV6-3|TRBJ2-5|many
CASSRGGNQETQYF
TGTGCCAGCAGTCGGGGGGGGAACCAAGAGACCCAGTACTTC
>.|16|TRBV20-1|TRBJ1-2|.
CSARLPLGAANYGYTF
TGCAGTGCTAGACTCCCCCTAGGAGCGGCTAACTATGGCTACACCTTC
>TRBD1|15|TRBV6-6|TRBJ2-1|.
CASSYQGQGGNGQFF
TGTGCCAGCAGTTACCAGGGACAGGGAGGCAATGGGCAGTTCTTC
>.|13|TRBV5-1|TRBJ1-2|many
CASSYGKNYGYTF
TGCGCCAGCAGCTACGGGAAGAACTATGGCTACACCTTC
>.|13|TRBV7-9|TRBJ1-2|once
CSSSLAGLYGYTF
TGTTCCAGCAGCTTAGCAGGCCTTTATGGCTACACCTTC
>.|13|TRBV6-2/TRBV6-3|TRBJ2-1|many
CASTVRDNGEQFF
TGTGCCAGCACCGTACGGGACAATGGTGAGCAGTTCTTC
>.|15|TRBV6-5|TRBJ2-7|.
CVSGKDSPKYNEQYF
TGTGTCAGCGGAAAGGACAGTCCCAAATACAATGAGCAGTACTTC
>.|13|TRBV19|TRBJ2-7|many
CASSAGQIYEQYF
TGTGCCAGTAGTGCGGGACAGATCTACGAGCAGTACTTC
>TRBD1|14|TRBV20-1|TRBJ1-6|.
CSAERQGGFSPLHF
TGCAGTGCTGAAAGACAGGGAGGGTTTTCACCCCTCCACTTT
>.|15|TRBV5-1|TRBJ2-2|.
CASSWGWIAPGELFF
TGCGCCAGCAGCTGGGGCTGGATAGCGCCCGGGGAGCTGTTTTTT
>.|14|TRBV19|TRBJ2-2|once
CASSMPRNTGELFF
TGTGCCAGTAGTATGCCCCGGAACACCGGGGAGCTGTTTTTT
>.|13|TRBV7-2|TRBJ1-2|once
CASRPDSNYGYTF
TGTGCCAGCAGACCGGACAGCAACTATGGCTACACCTTC
>.|15|TRBV6-2/TRBV6-3|TRBJ1-5|many
CASTTGVPSNQPQHF
TGTGCCAGCACAACCGGGGTTCCCAGCAATCAGCCCCAGCATTTT
>.|13|TRBV5-1|TRBJ2-5|.
CASRQGGQETQYF
TGCGCCAGCAGACAGGGGGGGCAAGAGACCCAGTACTTC
>TRBD2|17|TRBV4-2|TRBJ2-3|many
CASSPQSSGVGPDTQYF
TGTGCCAGCAGCCCCCAGTCGAGCGGGGTTGGCCCAGATACGCAGTATTTT
>.|14|TRBV7-2|TRBJ1-1|once
CASSSPGGRTEAFF
TGTGCCAGCAGCTCCCCTGGGGGACGGACTGAAGCTTTCTTT
>.|14|TRBV7-9|TRBJ1-1|few
CASSLQGRHTEAFF
TGTGCCAGCAGCTTACAAGGGCGGCACACTGAAGCTTTCTTT
>.|14|TRBV7-9|TRBJ1-4|many
CASSLLSGDLKLFF
TGTGCCAGCAGCTTACTGTCCGGGGACCTAAAGCTGTTTTTT
>.|14|TRBV9|TRBJ2-7|.
CASSSKGLLYEQYF
TGTGCCAGCAGCTCCAAGGGCCTACTCTACGAGCAGTACTTC
>.|16|TRBV10-3|TRBJ2-3|many
CAISDSGLSSTDTQYF
TGTGCCATCAGTGATTCAGGACTATCTAGCACAGATACGCAGTATTTT
>TRBD2|17|TRBV10-3|TRBJ2-6|.
CAISVIGRSSGANVRTF
TGTGCCATCAGTGTTATCGGGAGGAGCTCTGGGGCCAACGTCCGGACTTTC
>TRBD1|14|TRBV7-9|TRBJ2-7|many
CASSPQGQSYEQYF
TGTGCCAGCAGCCCCCAGGGACAGAGCTACGAGCAGTACTTC
>.|15|TRBV28|TRBJ1-1|.
CASIGSEQMNTEAFF
TGTGCCAGCATAGGATCGGAACAGATGAACACTGAAGCTTTCTTT
>TRBD1|18|TRBV28|TRBJ1-5|once
CASSPRTGDYYSNQPQHF
TGTGCCAGCAGTCCCCGGACAGGGGATTACTATAGCAATCAGCCCCAGCATTTT
>.|13|TRBV29-1|TRBJ1-2|.
CSVHRDTLPGYTF
TGCAGCGTTCACCGGGACACTCTCCCTGGCTACACCTTC
>TRBD1|15|TRBV20-1|TRBJ1-1|.
CSARAGTGFPREAFF
TGCAGTGCTAGGGCCGGGACAGGGTTCCCCCGCGAAGCTTTCTTT